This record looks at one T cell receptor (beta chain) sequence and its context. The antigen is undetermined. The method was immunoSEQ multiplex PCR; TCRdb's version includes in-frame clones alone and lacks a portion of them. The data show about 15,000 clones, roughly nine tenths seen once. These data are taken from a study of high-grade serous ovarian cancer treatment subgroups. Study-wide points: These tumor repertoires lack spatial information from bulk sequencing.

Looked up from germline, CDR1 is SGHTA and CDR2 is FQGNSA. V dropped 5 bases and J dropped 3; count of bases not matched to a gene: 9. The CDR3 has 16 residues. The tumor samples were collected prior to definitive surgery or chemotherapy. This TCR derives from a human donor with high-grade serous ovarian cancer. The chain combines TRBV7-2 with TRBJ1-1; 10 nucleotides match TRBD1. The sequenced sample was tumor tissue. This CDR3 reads CASSDRDRGPYTEAFF. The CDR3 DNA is TGTGCCAGCAGCGACCGGGACAGGGGCCCATACACTGAAGCTTTCTTT.